Following are 30 T cell receptor beta chains from one sample sequenced in a study of human T cells and chemical hapten exposure. Time point of the sample: patch test 3, about 24 weeks after DPC sensitization. Treatment defined: therapeutic diphenylcyclopropenone sensitization with weekly scalp DPC. TCRdb re-called the RACE reads through MiXCR, storing one row per CDR3 protein. This sample has roughly 97,000 distinct CDR3 sequences, with 25% to 35% found just once. This specimen consisted of whole blood, obtained in connection with sensitization to the hapten diphenylcyclopropenone (DPC). The receptors come from a man aged 35 to 55 with alopecia areata. Some clones in this sample may be carry-over from other donors' samples.

This chain connects TRBV2 to TRBJ1-1; maybe TRBD1 (6 bases). Germline V gene sequence: CDR1 SNHLY, CDR2 FYNNEI. V was trimmed by 6 bases and J by 4 bases, leaving 15 bases between them. This CDR3 is 14 amino acids long. CDR3 in DNA: TGTGCCAGCAGCCTACAGGGAACCTCCACTGAAGCTTTCTTT. It translates to CASSLQGTSTEAFF.

The chain is built from TRBV12-3 or TRBV12-4 and TRBJ2-3; no definite D call. This CDR3 is built from 13 residues. The ends were cut back, 2 bases at V and 4 bases at J, with 7 bases in the middle. CDR3 residues: CASSLREADTQYF. CDR3 nucleotide sequence: TGTGCCAGCAGTTTACGAGAGGCAGATACGCAGTATTTT.

This clonotype was seen a handful of times. The V gene is TRBV19, the J gene TRBJ2-6; D gene ambiguous. Trimming shortened V by 4 bases and J by 0 bases, and 7 bases separated the two germline ends. The CDR3 has 15 residues. In germline, CDR1 is LNHDA, CDR2 SQIVND (reference sequence). The CDR3 region has the DNA TGTGCCAGTAGTACCTTCGACTCTGGGGCCAACGTCCTGACTTTC. This gives the protein CASSTFDSGANVLTF.

A remark on this clonotype: This could be a read error, since a much larger clone is one nucleotide away. The CDR3 ends on some other residue instead of the conserved phenylalanine or tryptophan, so this is likely a read error. CDR3 protein: CASSVSSPVTAQPQHS. DNA for the CDR3: TGTGCCAGCAGTGTTAGTTCCCCAGTTACAGCCCAGCCCCAGCATTCT. This sequence joins TRBV6-1 and TRBJ1-5, with D unclear. CDR3 length: 16 residues. Per the germline V gene, CDR1 is MNHNS and CDR2 is SASEGT. V lost 4 bases and J lost 7, with 20 bases in between.

J is TRBJ2-2 and V is TRBV6-2 or TRBV6-3; D not resolved. The CDR3 is made up of 17 amino acids. Germline V gene data show CDR1 as MNHEY and CDR2 as SVGEGT. V lost 3 bases and J lost 3, with 17 bases in between. The CDR3 is CASSYTPDQYDTGELFF. CDR3 coding DNA: TGTGCCAGCAGTTATACCCCTGATCAGTACGACACCGGGGAGCTGTTTTTT.

The chain is built from TRBV18 and TRBJ2-7; 9 bases match TRBD2. Losses at the gene ends were 4 bases for V and 6 bases for J; bases not matched to a gene: 10. Germline V gene lookup returns CDR1 KGHSH and CDR2 LQKENI. The CDR3 is made up of 15 amino acids. This chain's CDR3 is CASSQSGTSSLEQYF. CDR3 nucleotides: TGTGCCAGCTCACAATCCGGGACTAGCTCTCTCGAGCAGTACTTC.

This clonotype has only a few counts. The chain is built from TRBV7-9 and TRBJ2-1; 14 bases are a match to TRBD2. CDR1 and CDR2 (germline): SEHNR, FQNEAQ (reference sequence). This CDR3 has 17 amino acids. After removal of 5 bases from V and 7 bases from J, the junction contained 10 bases not matched to a gene. Written as DNA, the CDR3 is TGTGCCAGCAGCCAAGGGACTAGCGGGAGTGCTTTGAATGAGCAGTTCTTC. This codes for CASSQGTSGSALNEQFF.

The chain combines TRBV20-1 with TRBJ2-5, with D possibly being TRBD1 or TRBD2 (5 bases each). V dropped 3 bases and J dropped 5 bases, with 19 bases sitting between them. The germline CDR1 and CDR2 sequences are DFQATT and SNEGSKA (reference sequence). The CDR3 covers 15 residues. The chain's CDR3 is CSASPGGTPGETQYF. DNA for the CDR3: TGCAGTGCTAGCCCCGGTGGGACCCCCGGGGAGACCCAGTACTTC.

J is TRBJ2-7 and V is TRBV20-1; a weak D match, TRBD1 (5 bases). The germline V gene encodes CDR1 DFQATT and CDR2 SNEGSKA (reference sequence). CDR3 size: 12 residues. V dropped 3 bases and J dropped 3 bases, with 9 bases sitting between them. In DNA, the CDR3 is TGCAGTGCTAGCCATGACAGCTACGAGCAGTACTTC. This codes for CSASHDSYEQYF.

The chain joins TRBV4-1 to TRBJ2-3; TRBD2 agrees at 10 bases. This CDR3 spans 15 amino acids. After removal of 1 base from V and 8 bases from J, the junction contained 6 bases not matched to a gene. Germline V lookup: CDR1 MGHRA, CDR2 YSYEKL. CDR3 in DNA: TGCGCCAGCAGCCAAGGGACTAGCGGAGCAGGTACGCAGTATTTT. Its translation: CASSQGTSGAGTQYF.

This clonotype showed up just a few times. The chain combines TRBV12-3 or TRBV12-4 with TRBJ1-3; D remains ambiguous. Trimming stripped 3 bases from V and 7 bases from J, with 13 bases between. The CDR3 runs 14 residues. CDR3 in amino acids: CASSFGHAANTIYF. CDR3 DNA sequence: TGTGCCAGCAGTTTCGGTCATGCGGCTAACACCATATATTTT.

This clonotype has ten or more counts. The V call is TRBV7-2, the J call TRBJ2-3; 7 bases match TRBD1. Germline-derived CDR1 and CDR2 are SGHTA and FQGNSA. CDR3 length equals 15 residues. With 4 bases clipped from V and 4 bases from J, the junction kept 8 bases outside the gene matches. The CDR3 loop is CASSSFPRGPDTQYF. The CDR3 bases are TGTGCCAGCAGCTCTTTCCCAAGGGGGCCAGATACGCAGTATTTT.

This clonotype has just a few counts. V usage is TRBV6-8 and J usage is TRBJ1-6; D remains ambiguous. CDR1 MNHGY and CDR2 SAAAGT come from the germline V gene. V lost 7 bases and J 10 bases, leaving 5 bases between the germline ends. This CDR3 is built from 10 residues. The CDR3 DNA sequence: TGTGCCAGCAACCGCTCACCCCTCCACTTT. The encoded protein is CASNRSPLHF.

DNA for the CDR3: TGCAGTGTTACCCCATCCAACCTCTACGAGCAGTACTTC. Translated: CSVTPSNLYEQYF. The rearrangement joins TRBV20-1 to TRBJ2-7; D not certain. CDR1 and CDR2 from the germline V gene are DFQATT and SNEGSKA (reference sequence). This CDR3 is built from 13 residues. The ends were cut back, 7 bases at V and 3 bases at J, with 16 bases in the middle.

This chain connects TRBV12-3 or TRBV12-4 to TRBJ1-2; 7 positions agree with TRBD1. The CDR3 extends over 13 amino acids. J gave up 2 bases and V 8 bases, and 5 bases lay outside the gene matches. In DNA, the CDR3 is TGTGCCAGCGCAATGACAGGGAACTATGGCTACACCTTC. It codes for CASAMTGNYGYTF.

This chain connects TRBV6-1 to TRBJ2-1, with D maybe TRBD2 (6 bases). In germline, CDR1 is MNHNS, CDR2 SASEGT. V was cut by 8 bases and J by 10 bases, with 24 bases left in between. This CDR3 region has 15 residues. For the CDR3, the DNA is TGTGCCAGCCGGAGGGAAGGACGAGCGGGCGTGGAGCAGTTCTTC. Amino acid sequence: CASRREGRAGVEQFF.

The CDR3 here is CASSSYGLAVSTDTQYF. The CDR3 bases are TGTGCCAGCAGTTCCTACGGACTAGCGGTTAGCACAGATACGCAGTATTTT. The chain couples TRBV28 to TRBJ2-3; 10 nucleotides align to TRBD2. CDR3 length equals 17 residues. Losses at the gene ends were 4 bases for V and 0 bases for J; bases not matched to a gene: 7. In germline, CDR1 is MDHEN, CDR2 SYDVKM.

This clonotype was seen a handful of times. The rearrangement joins TRBV6-6 to TRBJ1-5; D remains ambiguous. The CDR3 runs 12 residues. CDR1 and CDR2 (germline): MNHNY, SVGAGI (reference sequence). With 5 bases removed from V and 7 bases from J, the gap between germline ends came to 9 bases. The CDR3 region is CASSTRGQPQHF. The CDR3 bases are TGTGCCAGCAGTACGAGAGGGCAGCCCCAGCATTTT.

The genes are TRBV28 and TRBJ2-7, with 7 bases that match TRBD1. The V gene's germline CDR1 is MDHEN and CDR2 SYDVKM. The CDR3 runs 14 residues. Unmatched junction bases numbered 6, after V lost 5 bases and J lost 2 bases. For the CDR3, the DNA is TGTGCCAGCAGTCTCCGGGACAGAACCTACGAGCAGTACTTC. Residues: CASSLRDRTYEQYF.

Here the CDR3 DNA reads TGTGCCAGCAGCTTAGCTCCAGCGGGAGTTGGAGATACGCAGTATTTT. Its protein is CASSLAPAGVGDTQYF. The chain is built from TRBV7-9 and TRBJ2-3, with TRBD2 identical over 8 bases. Losses at the gene ends were 0 bases for V and 5 bases for J; bases not matched to a gene: 7. The CDR3 is made up of 16 amino acids. Germline-derived CDR1 and CDR2 are SEHNR and FQNEAQ (reference sequence).

This clonotype has only a few counts. J is TRBJ2-2 and V is TRBV7-6, with 7 bases lining up with TRBD2. The CDR3 extends over 15 amino acids. V lost 3 bases and J lost 4; bases outside the gene matches: 5. CDR1 is SGHVS, CDR2 FNYEAQ, per germline. In nucleotides, the CDR3 is TGTGCCAGCAGCTTGCAACCGGGAGGCACCGGGGAGCTGTTTTTT. It specifies CASSLQPGGTGELFF.

The genes are TRBV5-1 and TRBJ1-1; D might be TRBD1 (6 bases). Germline values: CDR1 SGHRS, CDR2 YFSETQ. Trimming cost V 7 bases and J 1 base, with 14 bases left between them. This CDR3 has 14 residues. In nucleotides, the CDR3 is TGCGCCAGCCGTTTGGACAGTGCGAACACTGAAGCTTTCTTT. Translating it yields CASRLDSANTEAFF.

This chain uses TRBV7-2 with TRBJ2-5; the match to TRBD2 covers 13 bases. Germline V gives CDR1 SGHTA, CDR2 FQGNSA. This CDR3 spans 16 amino acids. The V and J ends lost 5 bases and 4 bases, in that order; junction bases with no gene match: 7. DNA for the CDR3: TGTGCCAGCAGCCTAGGAGGGACTAGCGGGACAGAGACCCAGTACTTC. This sequence encodes CASSLGGTSGTETQYF. Combining the CDR3 with reference TRBV7-2 and TRBJ2-5 gives the whole variable domain GAGVSQSPSNKVTEKGKDVELRCDPISGHTALYWYRQSLGQGLEFLIYFQGNSAPDKSGLPSDRFSAERTGGSVSTLTIQRTQQEDSAVYLCASSLGGTSGTETQYFGPGTRLLVL.

This clonotype was counted between two and nine times. V gene TRBV18 combines with J gene TRBJ2-1, with D possibly matching TRBD2 (6 bases). CDR1 KGHSH and CDR2 LQKENI come from the germline V gene. CDR3 length: 14 amino acids. V dropped 3 bases and J dropped 7 bases, with 13 bases sitting between them. The CDR3 nucleotides read TGTGCCAGCTCACCCGCCGGGGGATCTAATGAGCAGTTCTTC. Its protein product is CASSPAGGSNEQFF.

This clonotype was detected only a few times. The rearrangement links TRBV7-9 to TRBJ2-3; the match to TRBD2 covers 16 bases. CDR3 length: 17 residues. The V gene's germline CDR1 is SEHNR and CDR2 FQNEAQ (reference sequence). With V trimmed by 4 bases and J by 4 bases, 5 bases remained unmatched. The CDR3 DNA sequence: TGTGCCAGCAGCTGGGGACTAGCGGGAGGGGGCGCAGATACGCAGTATTTT. It codes for CASSWGLAGGGADTQYF.

This clonotype was seen more than once but under ten times. The V gene is TRBV20-1, the J gene TRBJ1-5; D gene ambiguous. The CDR3 covers 15 residues. The V gene's germline CDR1 is DFQATT and CDR2 SNEGSKA (reference sequence). The V gene lost 5 bases and the J gene lost 2 bases, with 16 bases spanning the gap. CDR3 nucleotides: TGCAGTGCTGGAACTGGACGGTACGGCAATCAGCCCCAGCATTTT. Translation: CSAGTGRYGNQPQHF.

This clonotype was seen repeatedly, ten times or more. V is TRBV20-1 and J is TRBJ2-1; 12 positions agree with TRBD2. This CDR3 is 15 amino acids long. Germline loops: CDR1 DFQATT, CDR2 SNEGSKA (reference sequence). Trimming at V came to 3 bases and at J to 8 bases, leaving 8 bases not matched to a gene. For the CDR3, the DNA is TGCAGTGCTAGGCCCCTAGCGGGAGGGGCATATGAGCAGTTCTTC. Encoded protein: CSARPLAGGAYEQFF.

This clonotype was recorded a few times. V and J are TRBV2 and TRBJ1-2, with a possible D match to TRBD1 (5 bases). V was trimmed by 4 bases and J by 0 bases, leaving 12 bases between them. The CDR3 runs to 15 residues. The germline V gene has CDR1 SNHLY and CDR2 FYNNEI. CDR3 loop: CASSAGLIANYGYTF. CDR3 nucleotide sequence: TGTGCCAGCAGTGCGGGACTCATAGCTAACTATGGCTACACCTTC.

The V and J genes are TRBV9 and TRBJ2-7; D uncertain. With 4 bases removed from V and 3 bases from J, the gap between germline ends came to 11 bases. The CDR3 is made up of 13 amino acids. Germline assignment: CDR1 SGDLS and CDR2 YYNGEE. CDR3 coding DNA: TGTGCCAGCAGCCGTGAGACTGACTACGAGCAGTACTTC. It encodes CASSRETDYEQYF. Filled out from reference TRBV9 and TRBJ2-7, the complete variable domain reads DSGVTQTPKHLITATGQRVTLRCSPRSGDLSVYWYQQSLDQGLQFLIQYYNGEERAKGNILERFSAQQFPDLHSELNLSSLELGDSALYFCASSRETDYEQYFGPGTRLTVT.

The sample holds a few counts of this clonotype. The chain joins TRBV20-1 to TRBJ2-7; tentative D call: TRBD2 (5 bases). The CDR3 contains 15 residues. Looked up from germline, CDR1 is DFQATT and CDR2 is SNEGSKA (reference sequence). V lost 5 bases to trimming and J lost 0 bases, with 17 bases between them. The CDR3 spells CSAVPSSVFSYEQYF. The DNA of the CDR3 is TGCAGTGCTGTTCCGAGTAGCGTGTTCTCCTACGAGCAGTACTTC.